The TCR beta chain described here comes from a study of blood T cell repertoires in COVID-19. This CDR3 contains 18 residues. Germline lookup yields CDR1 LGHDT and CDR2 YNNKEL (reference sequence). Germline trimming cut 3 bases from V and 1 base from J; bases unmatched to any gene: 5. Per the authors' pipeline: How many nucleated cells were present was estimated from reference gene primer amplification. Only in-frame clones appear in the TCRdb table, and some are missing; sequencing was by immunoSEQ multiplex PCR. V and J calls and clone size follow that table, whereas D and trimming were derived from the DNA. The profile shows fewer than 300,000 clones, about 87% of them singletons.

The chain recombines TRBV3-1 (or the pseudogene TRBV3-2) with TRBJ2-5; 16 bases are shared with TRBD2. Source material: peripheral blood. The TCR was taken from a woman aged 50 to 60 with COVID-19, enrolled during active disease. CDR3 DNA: TGTGCCAGCAGCCAGGGACTAGCGGGAGGGCCGAGCCAAGAGACCCAGTACTTC. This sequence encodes CASSQGLAGGPSQETQYF.